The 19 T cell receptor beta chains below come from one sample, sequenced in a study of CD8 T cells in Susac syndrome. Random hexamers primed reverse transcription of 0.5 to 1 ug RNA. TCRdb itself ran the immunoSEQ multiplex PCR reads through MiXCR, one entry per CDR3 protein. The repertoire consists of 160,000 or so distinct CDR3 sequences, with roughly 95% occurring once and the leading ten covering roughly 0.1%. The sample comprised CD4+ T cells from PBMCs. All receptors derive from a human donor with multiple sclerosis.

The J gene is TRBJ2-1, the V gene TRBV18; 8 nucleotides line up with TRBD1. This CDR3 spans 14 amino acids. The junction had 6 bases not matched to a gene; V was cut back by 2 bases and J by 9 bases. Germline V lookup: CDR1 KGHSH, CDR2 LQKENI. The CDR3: CASSPIEGQVEQFF. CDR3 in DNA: TGTGCCAGCTCACCAATTGAGGGACAGGTTGAGCAGTTCTTC.

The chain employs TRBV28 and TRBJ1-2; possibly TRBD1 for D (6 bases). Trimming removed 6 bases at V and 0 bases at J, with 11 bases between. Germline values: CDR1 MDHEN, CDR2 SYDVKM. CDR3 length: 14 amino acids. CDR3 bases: TGTGCCAGCAGCCCGGGACATTCTAACTATGGCTACACCTTC. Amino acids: CASSPGHSNYGYTF.

The CDR3 here is CASSPGSANEKLFF. The DNA for the CDR3 is TGTGCCAGCAGCCCAGGATCGGCTAATGAAAAACTGTTTTTT. This chain links TRBV9 with TRBJ1-4; D gene unclear. V was clipped by 4 bases and J by 3 bases, with 10 bases between them. Germline CDR1 reads SGDLS; CDR2 reads YYNGEE. This CDR3 has 14 residues.

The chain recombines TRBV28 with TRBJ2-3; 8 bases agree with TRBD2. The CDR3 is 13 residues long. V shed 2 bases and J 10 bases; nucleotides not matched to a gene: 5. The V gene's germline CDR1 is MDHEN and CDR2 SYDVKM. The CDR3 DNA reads TGTGCCAGCAGTTTACCGGGGGGGTTCGCGCAGTATTTT. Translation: CASSLPGGFAQYF.

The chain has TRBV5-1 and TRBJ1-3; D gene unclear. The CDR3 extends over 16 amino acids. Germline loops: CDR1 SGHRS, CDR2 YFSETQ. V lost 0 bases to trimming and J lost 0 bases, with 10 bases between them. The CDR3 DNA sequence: TGCGCCAGCAGCTTGGGAATAGGGATCTCTGGAAACACCATATATTTT. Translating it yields CASSLGIGISGNTIYF.

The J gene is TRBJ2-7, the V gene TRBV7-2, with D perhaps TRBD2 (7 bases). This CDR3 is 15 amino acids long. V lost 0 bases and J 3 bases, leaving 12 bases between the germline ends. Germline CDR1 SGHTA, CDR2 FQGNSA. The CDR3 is CASSLARGGVYEQYF. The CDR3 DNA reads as TGTGCCAGCAGCTTAGCGAGGGGGGGAGTCTACGAGCAGTACTTC.

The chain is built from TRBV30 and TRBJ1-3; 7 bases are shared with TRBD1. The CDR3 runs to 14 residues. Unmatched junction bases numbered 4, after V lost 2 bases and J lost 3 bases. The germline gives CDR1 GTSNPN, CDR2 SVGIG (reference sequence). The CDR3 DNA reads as TGTGCCTGGAGTCCGGGACAGCTTGGAAACACCATATATTTT. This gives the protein CAWSPGQLGNTIYF.

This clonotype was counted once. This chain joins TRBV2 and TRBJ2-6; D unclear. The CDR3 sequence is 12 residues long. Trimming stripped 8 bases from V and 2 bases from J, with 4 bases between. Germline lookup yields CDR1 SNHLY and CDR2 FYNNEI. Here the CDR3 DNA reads TGTGCCAGCGGTCCTGGGGCCAACGTCCTGACTTTC. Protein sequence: CASGPGANVLTF.

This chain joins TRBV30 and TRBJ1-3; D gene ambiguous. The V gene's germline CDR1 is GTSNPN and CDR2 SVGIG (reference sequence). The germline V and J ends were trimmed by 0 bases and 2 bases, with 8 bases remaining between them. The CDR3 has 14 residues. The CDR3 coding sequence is TGTGCCTGGAGTGTTTCCGGGGCTGGAAACACCATATATTTT. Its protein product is CAWSVSGAGNTIYF.

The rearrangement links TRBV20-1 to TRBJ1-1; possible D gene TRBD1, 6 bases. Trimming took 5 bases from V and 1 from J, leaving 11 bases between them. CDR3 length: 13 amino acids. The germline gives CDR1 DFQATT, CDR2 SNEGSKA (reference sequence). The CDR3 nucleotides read TGCAGTGCTCCGGACAGCAGGAACACTGAAGCTTTCTTT. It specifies CSAPDSRNTEAFF.

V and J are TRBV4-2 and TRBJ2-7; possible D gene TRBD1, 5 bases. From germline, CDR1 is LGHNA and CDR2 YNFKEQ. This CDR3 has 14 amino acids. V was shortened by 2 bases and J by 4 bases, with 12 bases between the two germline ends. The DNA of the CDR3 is TGTGCCAGCAGCCAACAGGGTGGCCCGTACGAGCAGTACTTC. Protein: CASSQQGGPYEQYF.

CDR3 sequence: CASSFGQATGYTF. The CDR3 DNA reads TGTGCCAGCAGTTTTGGACAAGCAACTGGCTACACCTTC. J is TRBJ1-2 and V is TRBV12-3 or TRBV12-4; D is possibly TRBD1 (5 bases). This CDR3 is 13 amino acids long. The V gene lost 3 bases and the J gene lost 7 bases, with 12 bases spanning the gap.

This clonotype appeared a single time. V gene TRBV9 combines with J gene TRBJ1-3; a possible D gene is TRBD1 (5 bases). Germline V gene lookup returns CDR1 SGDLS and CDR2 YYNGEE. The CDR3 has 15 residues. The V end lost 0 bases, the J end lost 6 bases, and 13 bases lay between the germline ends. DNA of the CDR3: TGTGCCAGCAGCGTAGGAGAGCGGGGGTCAAACACCATATATTTT. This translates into CASSVGERGSNTIYF.

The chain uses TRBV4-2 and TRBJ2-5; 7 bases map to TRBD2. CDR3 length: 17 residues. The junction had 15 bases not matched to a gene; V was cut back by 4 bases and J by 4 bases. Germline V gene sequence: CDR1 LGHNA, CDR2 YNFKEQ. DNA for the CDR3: TGTGCCAGCAGCCTCAACCCAATGGCGGGGGAGGGAGAGACCCAGTACTTC. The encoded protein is CASSLNPMAGEGETQYF.

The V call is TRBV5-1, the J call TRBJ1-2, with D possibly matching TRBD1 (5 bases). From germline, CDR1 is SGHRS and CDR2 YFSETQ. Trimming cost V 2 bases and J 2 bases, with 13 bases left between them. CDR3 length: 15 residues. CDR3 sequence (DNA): TGCGCCAGCAGCTTCAGAGGCAGGGAGAACTATGGCTACACCTTC. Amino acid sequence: CASSFRGRENYGYTF.

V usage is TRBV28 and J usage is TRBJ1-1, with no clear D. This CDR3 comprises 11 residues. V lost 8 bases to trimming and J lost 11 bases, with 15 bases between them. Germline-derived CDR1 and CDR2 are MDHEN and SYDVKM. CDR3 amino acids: CASSHPRGAFF. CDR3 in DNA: TGTGCCAGCTCCCACCCTCGAGGGGCTTTCTTT.

CDR3 nucleotide sequence: TGTGCCAGCAACCAGAGGAACTATGGCTACACCTTC. Its protein is CASNQRNYGYTF. This chain links TRBV28 with TRBJ1-2; unclear D gene. Germline CDR1 MDHEN, CDR2 SYDVKM. CDR3 length: 12 residues. V dropped 7 bases and J dropped 2 bases, with 8 bases sitting between them.

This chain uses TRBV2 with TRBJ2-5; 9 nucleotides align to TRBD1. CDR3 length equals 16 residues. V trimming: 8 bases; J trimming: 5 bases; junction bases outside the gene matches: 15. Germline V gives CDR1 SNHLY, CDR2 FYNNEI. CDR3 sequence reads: CASAPLPGQGGETQYF. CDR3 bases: TGTGCCAGCGCGCCTCTCCCGGGACAGGGCGGTGAGACCCAGTACTTC. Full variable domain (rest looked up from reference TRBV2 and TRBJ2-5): EPEVTQTPSHQVTQMGQEVILRCVPISNHLYFYWYRQILGQKVEFLVSFYNNEISEKSEIFDDQFSVERPDGSNFTLKIRSTKLEDSAMYFCASAPLPGQGGETQYFGPGTRLLVL.

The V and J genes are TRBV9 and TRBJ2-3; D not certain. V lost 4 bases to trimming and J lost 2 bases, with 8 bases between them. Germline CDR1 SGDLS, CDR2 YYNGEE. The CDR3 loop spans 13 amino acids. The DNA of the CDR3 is TGTGCCAGCAGCTTCCGACCCACAGATACGCAGTATTTT. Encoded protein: CASSFRPTDTQYF.